These T cell receptor beta chains were read from a single sample in a study of vaccination effects on CD4 cells after COVID-19. Profiling relied on immunoSEQ multiplex PCR, and the TCRdb table lists in-frame clones only, not all of them. The sample lists about 40,000 clones, about 70% occurring once. These receptors have no known antigen. The specimen comprised CD4+ T cells from PBMCs cultured without peptide, sampled after COVID-19 vaccination. These receptors were taken from a human donor who received a COVID-19 vaccine. The conserved cysteine and the conserved F or W are not part of the CDR3 here. The D gene is left open where the match is weak. Clone size is given for some rows only: seen once, a few or many times, or a class if the clone is expanded.

TRBV5-1	NA	NA	TRBJ1-4	ASSLAGGATNEKLF
TRBV3-1/TRBV3-2	NA	NA	TRBJ1-5	ASSQPMRGQPQH
TRBV15	NA	NA	TRBJ2-6	ATSRGGSGANVLT
TRBV5-4	NA	once	TRBJ2-4	ASSLRGTIKNIQY
TRBV7-9	TRBD1	few	TRBJ2-7	ASSRSGQGSYEQY
TRBV29-1	TRBD2	NA	TRBJ2-1	SVDPSGGYNEQF
TRBV14	NA	NA	TRBJ1-6	ASSLYRLNSPLH
TRBV3-1/TRBV3-2	NA	NA	TRBJ2-6	ASSLGTTGANVLT
TRBV5-4	NA	NA	TRBJ1-2	ASSSGVNYGYT
TRBV12-3/TRBV12-4	NA	NA	TRBJ1-2	ASSLDSYYGYT
TRBV7-2	TRBD1	NA	TRBJ2-7	ASSLSTGVGYEQY
TRBV25-1	NA	NA	TRBJ2-7	ASSEGGLSYEQY
TRBV7-9	NA	NA	TRBJ1-4	ASSWTGQLAEKLF
TRBV11-1	NA	once	TRBJ2-7	ASSRDSSYEQY
TRBV7-9	NA	NA	TRBJ2-5	ASKPVGETQY
TRBV7-9	TRBD2	NA	TRBJ2-7	ASSLDSVFSGLVPNEQY
TRBV3-1/TRBV3-2	NA	few	TRBJ2-1	ASSQERLSSYNEQF
TRBV7-9	NA	few	TRBJ2-2	ASSFIVRELF
TRBV24-1	NA	NA	TRBJ2-1	ATSESGTYNEQF
TRBV2	NA	NA	TRBJ1-5	ASSDVTNQPQH
TRBV5-1	TRBD2	NA	TRBJ2-5	ASSLHSGGVQETQY
TRBV5-4	TRBD1	NA	TRBJ2-1	ASRGQGPYNEQF
TRBV2	NA	NA	TRBJ1-1	ASRIETNTEAF
TRBV27	NA	few	TRBJ1-6	ASRGEGVGSSPLH
TRBV5-1	TRBD2	NA	TRBJ2-3	ASGRREKHSDTQY
TRBV29-1	TRBD1	NA	TRBJ1-2	SVLTGTDGYT
TRBV6-5	NA	NA	TRBJ1-5	ASRQQGKSNQPQH
TRBV2	TRBD2	NA	TRBJ2-3	ASRTSPSTDTQY
TRBV3-1/TRBV3-2	NA	NA	TRBJ2-1	ASSRLRDNEQF